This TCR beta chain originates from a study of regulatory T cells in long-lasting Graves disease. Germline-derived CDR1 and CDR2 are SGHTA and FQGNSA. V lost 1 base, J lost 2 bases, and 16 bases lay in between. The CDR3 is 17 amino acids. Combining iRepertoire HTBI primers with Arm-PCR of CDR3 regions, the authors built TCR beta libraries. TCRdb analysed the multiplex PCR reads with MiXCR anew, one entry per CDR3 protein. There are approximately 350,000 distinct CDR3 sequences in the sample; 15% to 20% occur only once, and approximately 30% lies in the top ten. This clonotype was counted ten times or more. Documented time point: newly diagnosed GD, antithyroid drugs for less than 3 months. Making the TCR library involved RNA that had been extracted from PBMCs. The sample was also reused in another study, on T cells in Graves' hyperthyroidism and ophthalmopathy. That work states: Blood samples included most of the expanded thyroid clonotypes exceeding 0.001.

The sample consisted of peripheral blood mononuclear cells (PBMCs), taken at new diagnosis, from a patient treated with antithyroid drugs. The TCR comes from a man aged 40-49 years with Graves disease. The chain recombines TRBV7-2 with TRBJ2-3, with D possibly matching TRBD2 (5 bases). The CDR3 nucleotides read TGTGCCAGCAGCTTAGATAGTCCTAGCCGACCCACAGATACGCAGTATTTT. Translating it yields CASSLDSPSRPTDTQYF.